This record covers a single T cell receptor beta chain. TCRdb's table, derived via immunoSEQ multiplex PCR, lists solely in-frame clones and lacks some. In the table there are hundreds of thousands of clones, 88% of which are singletons. The study drew participants aged roughly 18 to 89 years from some 25 US areas. Participant-given clinical history determined each cohort assignment. J gave up 4 bases and V 2 bases, and 6 bases lay outside the gene matches. This CDR3 has 15 amino acids. Germline loops: CDR1 MNHEY, CDR2 SVGAGI. This sample stems from a study of blood T cell repertoires in COVID-19. Overall study context: PBMCs, B-cell-depleted T cells, or T cells provided the cDNA or gDNA that made up the material.

The sample taken for sequencing was PBMCs or T cells enriched from blood (not recorded which). The sequence came from a woman between 40 and 50 years old with acute COVID-19. The chain combines TRBV6-5 with TRBJ2-7; 9 positions match TRBD1. CDR3 bases: TGTGCCAGCAGTTACGGGCGGACAGGGGAATACGAGCAGTACTTC. Residues: CASSYGRTGEYEQYF.